The present T cell receptor (beta chain) was sequenced within a study of blood T cell repertoires in COVID-19. Study background: The United States, Italy and Spain were the sources of the acute and convalescent COVID-19 samples.

Repertoires were generated with immunoSEQ multiplex PCR, while TCRdb's copy carries only in-frame clones and drops some. This sample has about 80,000 clones; roughly 80% occur once, and the top ten carry around a sixth. Germline V gene lookup returns CDR1 MNHEY and CDR2 SVGAGI. This CDR3 contains 14 residues. With 6 bases clipped from V and 3 bases from J, the junction kept 7 bases outside the gene matches. This clone was observed a few times. The rearrangement uses TRBV6-5 and TRBJ1-1; TRBD1 agrees at 7 bases. Sequencing was performed on peripheral blood. The receptor comes from a woman older than 75 with acute or convalescent COVID-19. The CDR3 region has the DNA TGTGCCAGCAGAGGGGACAGAAGAGACACTGAAGCTTTCTTT. Translated: CASRGDRRDTEAFF.